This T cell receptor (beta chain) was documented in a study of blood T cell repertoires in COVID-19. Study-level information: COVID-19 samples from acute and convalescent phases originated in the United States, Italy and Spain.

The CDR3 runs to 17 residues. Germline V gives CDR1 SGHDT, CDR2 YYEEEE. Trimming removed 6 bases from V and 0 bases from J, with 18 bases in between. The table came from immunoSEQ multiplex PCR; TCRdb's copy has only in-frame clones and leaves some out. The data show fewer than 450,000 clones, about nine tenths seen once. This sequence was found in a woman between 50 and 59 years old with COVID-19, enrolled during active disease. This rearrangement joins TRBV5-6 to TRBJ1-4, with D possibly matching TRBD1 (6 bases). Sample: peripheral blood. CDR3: CASTLKRRQATNEKLFF. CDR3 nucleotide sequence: TGTGCCAGCACCCTGAAGCGCCGACAGGCAACTAATGAAAAACTGTTTTTT. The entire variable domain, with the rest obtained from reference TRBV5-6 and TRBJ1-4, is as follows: DAGVTQSPTHLIKTRGQQVTLRCSPKSGHDTVSWYQQALGQGPQFIFQYYEEEERQRGNFPDRFSGHQFPNYSSELNVNALLLGDSALYLCASTLKRRQATNEKLFFGSGTQLSVL.